Following are 2 T cell receptor beta chains from one sample sequenced in a study of T cell responses to AZD1222 COVID-19 vaccine. Data came from immunoSEQ multiplex PCR; TCRdb stores just in-frame clones and leaves some out. Of some 120,000 clones detected, around 85% appear once; the ten largest clones hold roughly 3.9%. The sample was peripheral blood, taken on day 0 of MenACWY control vaccination. Receptors originate from an adult in good health.

The chain joins TRBV2 to TRBJ1-6; D remains unclear. Germline lookup yields CDR1 SNHLY and CDR2 FYNNEI. The CDR3 loop spans 13 amino acids. Trimming took 4 bases from V and 13 from J, leaving 14 bases between them. CDR3 sequence: CASSASVTSPLHF. CDR3 nucleotides: TGTGCCAGCAGTGCCTCGGTGACCTCGCCCCTCCACTTT.

This clone appeared once. The rearrangement uses TRBV2 and TRBJ1-5; no reliable D call. Germline V gene data show CDR1 as SNHLY and CDR2 as FYNNEI. The CDR3 sequence is 16 residues long. Trimming removed 4 bases at V and 1 base at J, with 14 bases between. CDR3 protein: CASSGEIRSSNQPQHF. The CDR3 DNA reads as TGTGCCAGCAGTGGGGAGATAAGATCCAGCAATCAGCCCCAGCATTTT.